The present T cell receptor (beta chain) was sequenced within a study of cytomegalovirus exposure and HLA in healthy donors (dated by TCRdb to 2016 to 2017). Regarding the complete study: In an earlier analysis of roughly 500 of the donors, 276 Gb of sequence data and 100 million or so unique TCR beta sequences from about 179 million T cells were reported. An early release covering roughly 640 HLA-typed donors comprised about 290 gigabases of sequencing data and 85 million to 100 million unique TCR sequences. The genetic ancestry cluster associated with self-reported Caucasian donors included 81% of the roughly 390 genotyped donors. On average, roughly 250,000 unique TCR beta nucleotide sequences were sequenced per donor among about 400 genotyped donors of the cohort, with approximately 18% of those sequences being non-productive. The study was designed to test whether signatures of past pathogen exposure could be identified by cataloging public T cell receptors. Typing coverage varied by locus: roughly 629-640 donors for A, B, C, DRB1 and DQB1; approximately 520 for DQA1; 606 for DPA1; some 470 for DPB1. Besides the first cohort of approximately 710 subjects, a separate validation cohort made up of 120 different subjects was used. The study combined high-throughput TCR immunosequencing, statistical association of individual TCRs with disease status, and machine learning to predict cytomegalovirus infection status. Four to six DR-DQ haplotypes were handled as single units for association and clustering, since linkage in the cohort was strong. An earlier analysis of several hundred of the donors applied high-throughput TCR beta sequencing to assess whether each TCR beta V gene segment acted as functional or pseudogenic. Donor age, sex, ethnicity and CMV serostatus were compiled together with the repertoire data. In the later analysis, no new phenotypic data were used to find candidate immune exposures; instead, reliance was placed on TCR beta sequences and their occurrence across donors. A later analysis re-analyzed previously published TCR beta repertoires from about 600 donors and added high-resolution HLA genotyping to study TCR occurrence patterns. Class I and class II HLA loci were covered by the typing at four-digit resolution. In a later genetic analysis, genome-wide SNP genotypes for 398 of the 666 donors were used, and that subset was treated as a discovery cohort. The T cell repertoires of several hundred subjects were profiled by immunosequencing and related to cytomegalovirus serostatus. All discovery cohort repertoires had been generated on a single sequencing platform.

Libraries were built with the immunoSEQ multiplex PCR assay. For the multiplex PCR, a mixture combining 60 forward primers for TCR Vbeta segments and 13 reverse primers for TCR Jbeta segments was used. Amplification of the CDR3 region of rearranged TCR beta genes was performed with a multiplex PCR assay on genomic DNA. The amplified TCR beta libraries were sequenced on the Illumina HiSeq System as 87-base-pair reads. Per the original workflow: A later analysis counted about 82 million unique TCR beta chains across the 666 repertoires, and 9.5 million to 11 million of these chains were shared by at least two donors. Raw reads were error-corrected and collapsed into unique sequences by a nearest-neighbor algorithm in which closely related sequences were merged to remove PCR and sequencing errors. To assign V, D and J gene segments, CDR3 sequences were aligned to IMGT reference sequences. For a sequence to be retained, at least a six-nucleotide match to both a V gene segment and a J gene segment was required. A rearrangement counted as productive if the CDR3 had no stop codons and remained in frame with V and J, and every other rearrangement counted as non-productive. Following IMGT convention, CDR3 was defined as the stretch from the second conserved V-encoded cysteine up to the conserved J-encoded phenylalanine. The earlier analysis of 450 to 750 of the donors excluded any sequence lacking an unambiguous match to a single V gene segment. In an earlier analysis of about 590 of the donors, a V segment was called functional when productive rearrangements were above 56.7%, and segregating when the standard deviation between donors exceeded 5%. A statistical classification framework was developed to diagnose cytomegalovirus status using the catalog of TCR beta chain sequences. In a later analysis, TCR nucleotide sequences were compared against IMGT/GENE-DB human TR gene sequences so that V and J genes could be assigned. A later analysis assigned CDR3 sequences and most-parsimonious VDJ recombination scenarios with the TCRdist pipeline. In a later analysis, each TCR beta chain was defined by its CDR3 amino acid sequence together with its V-gene family, and reads lacking a unique V-gene family were excluded. As a way to deal with suspected cross-contamination and a sequencing artifact, a later analysis dropped roughly 620 nucleotide sequences that were highly shared and had low generation probability. A later analysis calculated a clonal expansion index for each public chain from normalized within-repertoire ranks of inferred template counts. In a later analysis, generation probabilities were computed using a VDJ recombination model fitted to out-of-frame rearrangements, and the results were checked against IGoR. Hypergeometric tests were used in a later analysis to score TCR-TCR, TCR-HLA and TCR-CMV co-occurrence, with a repertoire-size bias correction applied to the TCR pairs. False discovery rates were estimated in a later analysis by permuting HLA or CMV assignments 20 times. A later analysis grouped co-occurring TCRs with DBSCAN, adding TCRdist sequence similarity when clustering within HLA-allele-positive subsets. For co-occurrence clustering, repertoires with fewer than 30,000 or more than 120,000 public chains were excluded, along with 5 or 6 repertoires with anomalous nucleotide sharing. The table was pulled from immuneACCESS by TCRdb, which kept in-frame rearrangements only. Such tables lose some clones; where checked, under half of the loss comes from unresolved V genes, and the rest has no known cause. V, J and clone size are those of that table, while D and trimming were read from the DNA. The sample profile shows 150,000 to 200,000 clones; 75% to 90% of them were found once. The ten largest clones take up 0.6% to 0.7% of the sample.

The cohort was made up of several hundred healthy bone marrow donors. At the time of sampling, every cohort member was nominally healthy, though immune exposures that went unrecorded were likely present. The donor tested CMV seronegative and was one of the 352 seronegative cohort members. Each donor provided a peripheral blood sample, and peripheral blood mononuclear cells were used for TCR beta sequencing. Genomic DNA was extracted from the blood cell samples with the Qiagen DNeasy Blood Extraction Kit. Details on this clone: It lacks a known antigen. Base qualities are not provided; no much larger clone lies one nucleotide away.

V is pared back by 2 bases and J by 7 bases, with 15 bases lying between the germline termini. CDR1 and CDR2 are read off the germline V gene as SGHRS and YFSETQ. The CDR3 has 15 amino acids, counting the end cysteine and phenylalanine. Of the read, only the CDR3 DNA is kept; its 45 bases are in frame from base 1. General study outcomes and caveats: In the study, around 150 TCR beta chains were listed as associated with cytomegalovirus. Most CMV-associated TCR beta chains appeared to be HLA-restricted in a later analysis, and the HLA associations seemed to be driven largely by CMV exposure. Only TCR beta chains were sequenced in this cohort, and the absence of alpha or paired-chain data limited detectable features. Correlated functional status among segregating V segments might reflect linkage disequilibrium, but an unknown experimental factor could not be ruled out. Because HLA typing was missing for some donors at each locus, association tests included only the typed subset. Some IMGT-functional V segments, including TRBV6-2 and TRBV6-3, could not be distinguished by the 87-base-pair reads and were therefore excluded. Specific HLA alleles were associated with some 15,000 TCR beta sequences at a false discovery rate of 0.05 in a later analysis. A cluster of highly shared sequence variants was judged likely to be a technical artifact of the sequencing pipeline. In a later genetic analysis, fewer N-insertions in productive TCRs were reported among donors in an Asian-associated ancestry cluster than the roughly 700-donor mean. In vitro tests confirmed that a few of the cytomegalovirus-associated TCR beta chains recognize cytomegalovirus antigens. Because counts were too low, seventeen rarely observed V segments, including chromosome 9 orphons, were left out of the earlier analysis of 500 to 750 of the donors. Sequencing depth was assumed to be roughly uniform across donors in the presence/absence analyses, though that assumption may not hold. In a later genetic analysis, a missense DCLRE1C variant was associated with V-gene and J-gene trimming of TCR beta chains, and the association was replicated in an independent cohort. Broadly in line with IMGT annotations, most TCR beta V segments showed up in productive rearrangements about 90% or about 30% of the time in an earlier analysis of some 590 of the donors. According to a later analysis, parvovirus B19, influenza, CMV and Epstein-Barr virus appeared linked to several top co-occurrence clusters. It was suggested by the authors that the approach could potentially be generalized to other disease states and immunological phenotypes. Compared with equally common non-associated chains, HLA-associated TCR beta chains in a later analysis were more clonally expanded and had lower generation probabilities. In a later analysis, the rate of TCR association differed among HLA loci, with DRB1 alleles having the most associated TCRs and HLA-C alleles having the fewest. For the cohort, immune exposure information was limited to CMV serostatus. When HLA alleles, especially DR and DQ, strongly co-occurred, TCR associations were difficult to assign to individual alleles. Cytomegalovirus status was reported to be diagnosed by the classifier with high specificity and sensitivity in both the original and validation cohorts. Most TCR sequences were seen in very few donors, while some public TCRs were found in many individuals. A further reported finding was that TCR beta sequences accurately predicted the HLA-A and HLA-B alleles for most subjects in the first cohort.

The chain is assembled from TRBV5-1 and TRBJ2-2; a tentative D call is TRBD1 (6 bases match). What was sequenced was PBMCs. This receptor was identified in a boy between 10 and 17 years old in good health and CMV-seronegative. The encoded CDR3 is CASSFGTEGVGELFF. The DNA sequence reads TGCGCCAGCAGCTTCGGTACAGAGGGGGTCGGGGAGCTGTTTTTT. Joined to the reference TRBV5-1 and TRBJ2-2 proteins, this CDR3 gives the full variable domain: KAGVTQTPRYLIKTRGQQVTLSCSPISGHRSVSWYQQTPGQGLQFLFEYFSETQRNKGNFPGRFSGRQFSNSRSEMNVSTLELGDSALYLCASSFGTEGVGELFFGEGSRLTVL.